This is a list of T cell receptor beta chains from one sample in a study of blood T cells in healthy people across ages. TCRdb processed the 5' RACE reads anew with MiXCR; each CDR3 protein has one entry. The sample consists of more than 1.4 million distinct CDR3 sequences, roughly 40% of them appearing once. The material sequenced was blood. Every receptor here comes from a woman aged 18-30 years in good health. Both conserved end residues are part of each CDR3. D genes are given only for firm matches. Clone size is given for some rows only: seen once, a few or many times, or a class if the clone is expanded.

NA	TRBV4-1	TRBJ2-7	NA	TGCGCCAGCAGCCAAGAGGCACGATTCTCCTACGAGCAGTACTTC	CASSQEARFSYEQYF
NA	TRBV20-1	TRBJ2-5	few	TGCAGTGCTTTAGAAAGGCAAGAGACCCAGTACTTC	CSALERQETQYF
NA	TRBV4-1	TRBJ1-1	NA	TGCGCCAGCAGCCAATCCCCGGACGGGAAAAACACTGAAGCTTTCTTT	CASSQSPDGKNTEAFF
NA	TRBV7-9	TRBJ2-3	NA	TGTGCCAGCAGCTTAGCCCCGGAGGTTACGCAGTATTTT	CASSLAPEVTQYF
TRBD1	TRBV20-1	TRBJ1-6	NA	TGCAGTGCTAGAGATCCGGCAGGGGGCTATAATTCACCCCTCCACTTT	CSARDPAGGYNSPLHF
TRBD2	TRBV20-1	TRBJ2-7	few	TGCAGTGCTAGAGTGGGGGACTACTCCTACGAGCAGTACTTC	CSARVGDYSYEQYF
NA	TRBV9	TRBJ2-3	few	TGTGCCAGCAGCCCCGTGAACACAGATACGCAGTATTTT	CASSPVNTDTQYF
NA	TRBV25-1	TRBJ2-1	NA	TGTGCCAGCAGTCATCGCCAGGGGATCTCCTACAATAAGCAGTTCTTC	CASSHRQGISYNKQFF
TRBD2	TRBV20-1	TRBJ2-1	NA	TGCAGTGCTCTTCCACTTAACTATAGCGGGAGGGCCTTTTGGAGTGAGCAGTTCTTC	CSALPLNYSGRAFWSEQFF
NA	TRBV5-6	TRBJ2-5	NA	TGTACCAGCAGCTTAGGAGTGACCCAAGAGACCCAGTACTTC	CTSSLGVTQETQYF
TRBD2	TRBV5-1	TRBJ2-1	NA	TGCGCCAGCAATGTAGCGGGAGACAATGAGCAGTTCTTC	CASNVAGDNEQFF
NA	TRBV12-3/TRBV12-4	TRBJ2-7	NA	TGTGCCAGCAGTTTCGGTGAAGTGAGGGACGAGCAGTACTTC	CASSFGEVRDEQYF
NA	TRBV7-2	TRBJ2-1	NA	TGTGCCAGCAGCTTAAAGGTGCAATGGGGCTACAATGAGCAGTTCTTC	CASSLKVQWGYNEQFF
NA	TRBV18	TRBJ1-2	few	TGTGCCAGCTCACCGGGGCGGGCTGAAATCGATGGCTACACCTTC	CASSPGRAEIDGYTF
NA	TRBV5-1	TRBJ2-4	NA	TGCGCCAGCAGCTCTATACAGGGCAGTGAGGAGCAGTACTTC	CASSSIQGSEEQYF
NA	TRBV28	TRBJ2-4	NA	TGTGCCAGCAGTTCATCCGGGACCGGAGGGAACATTCAGTACTTC	CASSSSGTGGNIQYF
TRBD1	TRBV11-2	TRBJ1-2	few	TGTGCCAGCAGCTCAGGGGGTGGGCGAGGTAACTATGGCTACACCTTC	CASSSGGGRGNYGYTF
NA	TRBV7-2	TRBJ2-7	few	TGTGCCAGCAGCTCAAGCAGCCGAACAGGGAAGGACGAGCAGTACTTC	CASSSSSRTGKDEQYF
NA	TRBV7-2	TRBJ1-6	NA	TGTGCCAGCAGCTTAGCTCAGTTATCACCCCTCCACTTT	CASSLAQLSPLHF
NA	TRBV20-1	TRBJ1-5	NA	TGCAGTGCCAGACAGGTACGGCATAGCAATCAGCCCCAGCATTTT	CSARQVRHSNQPQHF
TRBD2	TRBV20-1	TRBJ2-7	NA	TGCAGTGCTAGTCATCAGGGGACTAGCGGGAGCTCCTACGAGCAGTACTTC	CSASHQGTSGSSYEQYF
TRBD2	TRBV7-9	TRBJ2-7	NA	TGTGCCAGCGGCTCTGGACTAGCGGGAGGCCGAAACTACGAGCAGTACTTC	CASGSGLAGGRNYEQYF
TRBD1	TRBV4-1	TRBJ1-1	few	TGCGCCAGCAGCCAAGATCGGGGACAGGGGGCAGAGGAAACTGAAGCTTTCTTT	CASSQDRGQGAEETEAFF
NA	TRBV7-2	TRBJ2-3	NA	TGTGCCAGCAGCGCCCGACTGGGCCAAGATACGCAGTATTTT	CASSARLGQDTQYF
NA	TRBV12-3/TRBV12-4	TRBJ1-5	NA	TGTGCCAGCAGGGGGGCGGGCCAGCCCCAGCATTTT	CASRGAGQPQHF
NA	TRBV6-1	TRBJ1-5	NA	TGTGCCAGCAGTGGGGGACTGCGGTTGAATCAGCCCCAGCATTTT	CASSGGLRLNQPQHF
NA	TRBV27	TRBJ1-5	NA	TGTGCCAGCAGTCCACGATATATCGGGAATCAGCCCCAGCATTTT	CASSPRYIGNQPQHF
NA	TRBV11-2	TRBJ2-3	few	TGTGCCAGCAGCTTAGGGCTAGCGTCAGGCACAGATACGCAGTATTTT	CASSLGLASGTDTQYF
NA	TRBV6-1	TRBJ2-4	NA	TGTGCCAGCAGTACGGTGACAGGGAATTTCGGAGGGATGCTAATAGCCAAAAACATTCAGTACTTC	CASSTVTGNFGGMLIAKNIQYF
NA	TRBV29-1	TRBJ1-2	few	TGCAGCGTCCCTGCGGGGAGCTATGGCTACACCTTC	CSVPAGSYGYTF
NA	TRBV27	TRBJ2-3	NA	TGTGCCAGCAGTTTAGGGACTGCCTCTAGCACAGATACGCAGTATTTT	CASSLGTASSTDTQYF
TRBD2	TRBV20-1	TRBJ2-7	NA	TGCAGTGCTAGAGATCCCATGACTAGCGGAGGTGGCAATGAGCAGTACTTC	CSARDPMTSGGGNEQYF
NA	TRBV20-1	TRBJ2-1	few	TGCAGTGCTAGAGGGGGGACTCACCTAGAGAATGAGCAGTTCTTC	CSARGGTHLENEQFF
NA	TRBV6-6	TRBJ1-6	NA	TGTGCCAGCGGTACGGGCGACAATACTTCACCCCTCCACTTT	CASGTGDNTSPLHF
TRBD2	TRBV14	TRBJ2-1	NA	TGTGCCAGCAGCCCCCTGACTAGCGGGATTTACAATGAGCAGTTCTTC	CASSPLTSGIYNEQFF
TRBD1	TRBV7-6	TRBJ1-1	NA	TGTGCCAGCAGCCGAGGGGGCTTCACTGAAGCTTTCTTT	CASSRGGFTEAFF
TRBD1	TRBV11-2	TRBJ2-3	NA	TGTGCCAGCAGCGCTTGGACAGGGGCTACAGATACGCAGTATTTT	CASSAWTGATDTQYF
TRBD1	TRBV27	TRBJ2-1	NA	TGTGCCAGCGCTACAGGGGGCCTCGCCTACAATGAGCAGTTCTTC	CASATGGLAYNEQFF
NA	TRBV2	TRBJ2-7	NA	TGTGCCAGCAGTGTAAGGAACGAGCAGTACTTC	CASSVRNEQYF
TRBD2	TRBV29-1	TRBJ2-2	few	TGCAGCGTTGGCGAGGCGGGGGGGCTCCCCGGGGAGCTGTTTTTT	CSVGEAGGLPGELFF
NA	TRBV20-1	TRBJ1-1	few	TGCAGTGCTAGACCGATTGACACCTATGAAGCTTTCTTT	CSARPIDTYEAFF
TRBD2	TRBV27	TRBJ2-1	NA	TGTGCCAGCAGTTTATCCGGGACTAGCGTATCCTACGAGCAGTTCTTC	CASSLSGTSVSYEQFF
NA	TRBV6-6	TRBJ2-5	few	TGTGCCAGCAGCCCGACCGATCGGAGGCAGTACTTC	CASSPTDRRQYF
NA	TRBV5-6	TRBJ1-5	NA	TGTGCCAGCAGCTTCCGAGGGGTCGGGTTGAATCAGCCCCAGCATTTT	CASSFRGVGLNQPQHF
NA	TRBV9	TRBJ2-2	NA	TGTGCCAGCAGCGTAGTAGCCGGGGAGCTGTTTTTT	CASSVVAGELFF
NA	TRBV6-5	TRBJ2-5	NA	TGTACCAGCACTAGTGAGGTGGAGACCCAGTACTTC	CTSTSEVETQYF
TRBD2	TRBV6-6	TRBJ2-4	once	TGTGCCAGCAGCCTGGGACTAACCTTAGCCAAAAACATTCAGTACTTC	CASSLGLTLAKNIQYF
NA	TRBV3-1	TRBJ2-7	few	TGTGCCAGCAGCCATTGGGGACCAAACTACGAGCAGTACTTC	CASSHWGPNYEQYF
TRBD2	TRBV6-1	TRBJ2-3	few	TGTGCCAGCAGAGCGACTGGACTAGCGATCTCAGATACGCAGTATTTT	CASRATGLAISDTQYF
TRBD1	TRBV6-2/TRBV6-3	TRBJ1-1	NA	TGTGCCAGCAGTGGACGACCGGGACAGGGTGCCACTGAAGCTTTCTTT	CASSGRPGQGATEAFF
NA	TRBV15	TRBJ1-2	NA	TGTGCCACCAGCAGAGATCCTGGTGTCGGGGTCATCCTATATGGCTACACCTTC	CATSRDPGVGVILYGYTF
TRBD2	TRBV20-1	TRBJ2-3	NA	TGCAGTGCTAGTGCTAGCGGAGCTACGAGCACAGATACGCAGTATTTT	CSASASGATSTDTQYF
NA	TRBV15	TRBJ1-2	few	TGTGCCACCAGCAGAGTCGGCAGGGTAACTAACTATGGCTACACCTTC	CATSRVGRVTNYGYTF